This T cell receptor beta chain was obtained from a study of identical twins. General study points: In monozygotic twins, models underestimated the sharing of out-of-frame TCR alpha.

TCRdb processed the 5' RACE reads anew with MiXCR; each CDR3 protein has one entry. The sample has about 150,000 distinct CDR3 sequences; around 3.4% are singletons. This CDR3 is built from 14 residues. Trimming took off 7 bases at V and 1 base at J, with 13 bases between the two ends. This clonotype was observed at least ten times. What it recognizes is unknown. The receptor was isolated from a man younger than 35 in good health. Specimen: memory T cells sorted from blood. This chain links TRBV12-3 or TRBV12-4 with TRBJ1-2; D is possibly TRBD1 (5 bases). The CDR3 loop is CASNAGVFNYGYTF. CDR3 nucleotide sequence: TGTGCCAGCAACGCGGGGGTTTTTAACTATGGCTACACCTTC.